The clone carrying this TCR beta chain was observed many times. The antigen remains unidentified. From RNA transcripts, TCR beta CDR3 regions were amplified. RT-PCR in the first round (using the HTBI primer set) targeted the TCR CDR3. TCRdb re-called the multiplex PCR reads through MiXCR, storing one row per CDR3 protein. The sample carries 300,000 to 450,000 distinct CDR3 sequences, 14% recorded once. Patients showing uncontrolled infection, other autoimmune disease, pregnancy or lactation were ineligible. This record belongs to a study of T cells in Graves' hyperthyroidism and ophthalmopathy. Study results and caveats: Blood also held most thyroid clonotypes expanded beyond 0.001. Ophthalmopathy and stable hyperthyroidism were separated by a 13 V-J model.

The germline V gene has CDR1 PRHDT and CDR2 FYEKMQ (reference sequence). The CDR3 runs to 12 residues. Trimming took off 0 bases at V and 6 bases at J, with 3 bases between the two ends. The sequenced material came from blood. The receptor was isolated from a woman in her thirties with Graves' ophthalmopathy. The J gene is TRBJ1-5, the V gene TRBV13; D gene ambiguous. The CDR3 is CASSLGLQPQHF. CDR3 DNA: TGTGCCAGCAGCTTAGGTCTTCAGCCCCAGCATTTT.